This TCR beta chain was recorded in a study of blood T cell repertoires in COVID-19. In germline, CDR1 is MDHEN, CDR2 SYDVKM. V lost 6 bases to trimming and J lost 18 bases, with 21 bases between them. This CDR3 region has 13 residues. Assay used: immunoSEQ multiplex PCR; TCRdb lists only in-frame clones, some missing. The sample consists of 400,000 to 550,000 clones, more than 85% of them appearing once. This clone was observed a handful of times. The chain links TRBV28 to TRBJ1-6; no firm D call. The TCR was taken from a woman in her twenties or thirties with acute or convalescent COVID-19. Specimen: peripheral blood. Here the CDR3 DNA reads TGTGCCAGCAGCCCCGGTTATGAGCGCCGAGCCCACTTT. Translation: CASSPGYERRAHF.